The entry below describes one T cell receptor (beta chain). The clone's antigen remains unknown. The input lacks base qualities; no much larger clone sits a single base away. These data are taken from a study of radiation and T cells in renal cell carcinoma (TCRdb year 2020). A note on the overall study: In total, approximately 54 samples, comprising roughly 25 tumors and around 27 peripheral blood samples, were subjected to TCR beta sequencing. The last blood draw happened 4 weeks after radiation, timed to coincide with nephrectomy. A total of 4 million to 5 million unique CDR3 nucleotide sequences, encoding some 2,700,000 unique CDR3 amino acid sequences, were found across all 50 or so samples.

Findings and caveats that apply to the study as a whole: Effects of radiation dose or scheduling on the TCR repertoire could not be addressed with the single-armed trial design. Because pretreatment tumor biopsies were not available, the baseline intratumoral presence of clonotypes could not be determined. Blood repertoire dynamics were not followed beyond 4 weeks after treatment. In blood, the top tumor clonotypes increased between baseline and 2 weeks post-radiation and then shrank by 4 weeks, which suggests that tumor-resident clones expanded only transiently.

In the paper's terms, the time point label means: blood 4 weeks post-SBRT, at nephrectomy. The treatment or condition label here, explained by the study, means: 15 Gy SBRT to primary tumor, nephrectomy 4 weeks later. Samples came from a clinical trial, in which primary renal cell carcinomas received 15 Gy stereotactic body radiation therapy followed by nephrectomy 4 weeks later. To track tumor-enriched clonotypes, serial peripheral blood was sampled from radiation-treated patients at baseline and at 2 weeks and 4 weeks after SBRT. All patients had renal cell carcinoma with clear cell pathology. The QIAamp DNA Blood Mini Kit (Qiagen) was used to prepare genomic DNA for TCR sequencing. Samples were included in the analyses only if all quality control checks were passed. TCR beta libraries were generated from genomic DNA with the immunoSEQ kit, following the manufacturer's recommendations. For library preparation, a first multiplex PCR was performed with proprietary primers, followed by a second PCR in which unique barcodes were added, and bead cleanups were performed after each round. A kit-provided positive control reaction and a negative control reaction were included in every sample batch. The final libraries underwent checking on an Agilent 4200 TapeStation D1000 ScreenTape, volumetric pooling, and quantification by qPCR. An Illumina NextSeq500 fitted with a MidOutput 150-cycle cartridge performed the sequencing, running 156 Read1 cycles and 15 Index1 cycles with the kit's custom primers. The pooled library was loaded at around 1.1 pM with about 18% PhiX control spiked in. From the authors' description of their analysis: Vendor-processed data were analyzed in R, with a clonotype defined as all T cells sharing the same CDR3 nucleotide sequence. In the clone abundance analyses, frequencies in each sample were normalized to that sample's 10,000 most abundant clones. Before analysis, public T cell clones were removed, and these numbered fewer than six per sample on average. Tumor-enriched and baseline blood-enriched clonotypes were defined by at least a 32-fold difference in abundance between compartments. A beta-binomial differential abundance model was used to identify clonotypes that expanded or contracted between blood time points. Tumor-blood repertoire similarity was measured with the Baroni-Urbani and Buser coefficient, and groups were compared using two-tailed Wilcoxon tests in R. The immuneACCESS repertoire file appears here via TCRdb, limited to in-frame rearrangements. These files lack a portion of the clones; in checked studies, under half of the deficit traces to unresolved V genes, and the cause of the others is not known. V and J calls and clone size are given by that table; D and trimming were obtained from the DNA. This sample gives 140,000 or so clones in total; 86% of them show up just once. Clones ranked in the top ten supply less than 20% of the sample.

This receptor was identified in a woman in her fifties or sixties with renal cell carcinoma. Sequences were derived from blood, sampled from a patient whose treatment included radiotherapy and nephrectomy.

The sequenced DNA is TGTGCCAGCTCACCCGGGACTCCTCTCGTCTACGAGCAGTACTTC. Its coded protein is CASSPGTPLVYEQYF. The rearranged segments are TRBV18 and TRBJ2-7; TRBD2 is perhaps the D gene, given 6 matching bases. CDR1 and CDR2 were assigned from the germline V gene as KGHSH and LQKENI. V sheds 3 bases and J sheds 3 bases, leaving 15 bases between their ends. The CDR3 covers 15 residues, taking in both the cysteine and the phenylalanine. The sequence is cut down to CDR3 DNA, 45 bases in frame from base 1.